This TCR beta chain was captured by sequencing in a study of T cell repertoires in cytomegalovirus infection. Study in general: CMV infection plus the matching HLA type was flagged by public TCR beta signatures.

The V and J ends lost 6 bases and 5 bases respectively, with 11 bases between them. CDR3 length: 14 residues. TCRdb analysed the reads with MiXCR anew, one entry per CDR3 protein. The profile shows 150,000 to 200,000 distinct CDR3 sequences, roughly 9.8% of them singletons. With regard to this clonotype: Antigen specificity is unknown.

Findings and caveats of the study: Adding up the frequency of public TCR beta families identified people who carried CMV plus the relevant HLA. Dominating the ex vivo response were HLA-C-restricted CMV-specific TCR beta clonotypes.

This TCR was sampled from a human donor in good health (CMV status not recorded). Some clones in this sample may be carry-over from other donors' samples. The V call is TRBV12-3 or TRBV12-4, the J call TRBJ1-6, with D tentatively TRBD1 (5 bases). The sequenced sample consisted of PBMCs. The CDR3: CASSQGAHNSPLHF. Written as DNA, the CDR3 is TGTGCCAGCAGCCAGGGCGCCCATAATTCACCCCTCCACTTT.